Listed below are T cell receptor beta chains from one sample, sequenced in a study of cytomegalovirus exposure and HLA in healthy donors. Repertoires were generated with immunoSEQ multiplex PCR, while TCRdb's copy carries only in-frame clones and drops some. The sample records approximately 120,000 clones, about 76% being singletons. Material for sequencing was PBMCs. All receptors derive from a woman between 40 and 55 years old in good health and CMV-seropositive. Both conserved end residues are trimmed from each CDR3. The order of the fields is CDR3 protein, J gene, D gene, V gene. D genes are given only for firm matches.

ASSPRTSVNTEAF TRBJ1-1 . TRBV5-1
ASSADRGRNTEAF TRBJ1-1 TRBD1 TRBV6-5
ASSLAVDSEQF TRBJ2-1 . TRBV7-2
AIRGQGEGTEAF TRBJ1-1 TRBD1 TRBV10-3
AWSRLAGGSGELF TRBJ2-2 TRBD2 TRBV30
AWASPAGVRLIDTQY TRBJ2-3 TRBD2 TRBV30
AISHGLSGNTIY TRBJ1-3 . TRBV10-3
ASSSGGGNNEKLF TRBJ1-4 . TRBV5-4
ASRGETGFSYEQY TRBJ2-7 TRBD1 TRBV6-1
AIRQGADTEAF TRBJ1-1 TRBD1 TRBV10-3
ASTFSGWGVRNQPQH TRBJ1-5 . TRBV5-6
AQSSGGAPYEQY . TRBD2 TRBV30
ASSLRTGQETQY TRBJ2-5 TRBD1 TRBV4-2
ASSPLRAEPYEQY TRBJ2-7 . TRBV18
ASSFTSGPYEQY TRBJ2-7 TRBD2 TRBV5-1
ASRSDPGTAGETQY TRBJ2-5 TRBD1 TRBV2
ASSSSTAYSPLH TRBJ1-6 . TRBV27
ASSYQGGVTEAF TRBJ1-1 TRBD1 TRBV6-5
ASSRDRTYEQY TRBJ2-7 TRBD1 TRBV7-2
SGSYENEQF TRBJ2-1 . TRBV20-1
ASSYSGTGLGYEQY TRBJ2-7 TRBD1 TRBV6-5
ASSVRGGSSTDTQY TRBJ2-3 . TRBV6-4
ASSEQGTSGNTIY TRBJ1-3 . TRBV2
ASSLDLPNYGYT TRBJ1-2 . TRBV5-1
ASTYGQGLNQPQH TRBJ1-5 TRBD1 TRBV2
ASSFYVAVTGELF TRBJ2-2 . TRBV5-1
ASSASPGTGELF TRBJ2-2 . TRBV6-4
ASSQPGQVRSATQY TRBJ2-5 TRBD1 TRBV4-1
AISEGLAGSSYEQY TRBJ2-7 TRBD2 TRBV10-3
ASSVPVPNSPLH TRBJ1-6 . TRBV25-1
ASSLLGGMSYEQY TRBJ2-7 TRBD1 TRBV5-4
ASSPGVGYT TRBJ1-2 . TRBV19
ASSDRQEGGKF TRBJ2-1 . TRBV2
ASSLLSSYNEQF TRBJ2-1 . TRBV18
ASSLATGSSYNSPLH TRBJ1-6 . TRBV5-6
ASSPGSRRAQY TRBJ2-5 . TRBV7-6
ASSQDKVQNTEAF TRBJ1-1 . TRBV4-1
ASSLEGILTGEQY TRBJ2-7 . TRBV5-1
ASARRARVLDTDTEAF TRBJ1-1 . TRBV5-1